Below, one T cell receptor (beta chain) is given with its context. This sample is drawn from a study of blood T cell repertoires in COVID-19. The V segment lost 3 bases and the J segment 0 bases; nucleotides outside the gene matches: 1. The germline V gene has CDR1 LNHDA and CDR2 SQIVND (reference sequence). There are 14 residues in the CDR3. In the original analysis: Estimated nucleated cell counts came from reference gene primer amplification. Sequencing used immunoSEQ multiplex PCR; TCRdb keeps in-frame clones, though not all of them. From that table come the V and J calls and clone size; the DNA was used to work out D and trimming. The sample has fewer than 200,000 clones, 65% to 85% seen once.

The receptor was isolated from a woman in her sixties or seventies who had recovered from COVID-19. The sequencing input was peripheral blood. This chain uses TRBV19 with TRBJ2-7; 8 bases map to TRBD1. The CDR3 is CASSIGTGSYEQYF. CDR3 in DNA: TGTGCCAGTAGTATTGGGACAGGCTCCTACGAGCAGTACTTC.